This T cell receptor beta chain was sequenced in a study of T cells in Graves' hyperthyroidism and ophthalmopathy. Findings of the study overall: Peripheral blood also featured most of the thyroid clonotypes expanded above 0.001. Ophthalmopathy was told apart from stable hyperthyroidism by a 13 V-J model. With a median lead of about six months before onset, the model predicted ophthalmopathy.

Amplification of TCR beta CDR3 regions was performed using RNA transcripts as template. HTBI primers drove first-round RT-PCR of the TCR CDR3. MiXCR was run by TCRdb on the multiplex PCR reads, yielding one entry per CDR3 protein. Counted here are around 620,000 distinct CDR3 sequences, 15% to 20% occurring once; the ten biggest clones make up about 3.8%. In its sample, this clonotype was seen many times. The antigen is undetermined. V dropped 8 bases and J dropped 7 bases, with 21 bases sitting between them. Germline CDR1 is MDHEN and CDR2 is SYDVKM. This CDR3 is built from 14 residues. Diagnosis relied on clinical symptoms, serum thyroxine and TRAb, thyroid ultrasound and orbital computed tomography.

The specimen sequenced was blood. The clonotype comes from a woman in her 30s with Graves' hyperthyroidism. V and J are TRBV28 and TRBJ2-7; tentative D call: TRBD1 (5 bases). The CDR3 is CASSLAGWGREQYF. CDR3 bases: TGTGCCAGCTCCCTGGCAGGGTGGGGTAGGGAGCAGTACTTC.